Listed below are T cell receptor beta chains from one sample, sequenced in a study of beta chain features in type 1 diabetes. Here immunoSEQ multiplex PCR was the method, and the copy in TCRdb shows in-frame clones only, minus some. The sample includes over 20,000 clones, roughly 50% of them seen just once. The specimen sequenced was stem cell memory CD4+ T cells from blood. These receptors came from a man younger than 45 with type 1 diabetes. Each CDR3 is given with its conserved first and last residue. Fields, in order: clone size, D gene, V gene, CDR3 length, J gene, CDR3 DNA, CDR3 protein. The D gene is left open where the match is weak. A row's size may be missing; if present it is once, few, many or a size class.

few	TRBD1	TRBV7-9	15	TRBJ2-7	TGTGCCAGCAGCAAGACCGGGACAGGGGTCTACGAGCAGTACTTC	CASSKTGTGVYEQYF
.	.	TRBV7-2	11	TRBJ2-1	TGTGCCAGCAGCATAAACAATGAGCAGTTCTTC	CASSINNEQFF
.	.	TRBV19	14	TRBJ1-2	TGTGCCAGTAGTATAGAGGCAGTAAACTATGGCTACACCTTC	CASSIEAVNYGYTF
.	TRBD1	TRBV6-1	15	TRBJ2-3	TGTGCCAGCAACGGCCGGGACAGCTTAAGAGATACGCAGTATTTT	CASNGRDSLRDTQYF
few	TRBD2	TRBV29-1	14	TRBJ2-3	TGCAGCGTTGATCGGGCGGGAGGCACAGATACGCAGTATTTT	CSVDRAGGTDTQYF
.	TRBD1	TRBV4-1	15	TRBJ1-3	TGCGCCAGCAGCCAACCATGGGGGACAGAAAGGACCATATATTTT	CASSQPWGTERTIYF
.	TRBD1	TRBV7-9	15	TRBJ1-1	TGTGCCAGCAGCCTTCCACAGGGGCAGAACACTGAAGCTTTCTTT	CASSLPQGQNTEAFF
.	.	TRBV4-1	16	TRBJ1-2	TGCGCCAGCAGCCCCGGTCGGGGTAGCGATTACTATGGCTACACCTTC	CASSPGRGSDYYGYTF
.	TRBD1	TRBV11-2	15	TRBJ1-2	TGTGCCAGCAGCTCCCAGGAGGGGGCGTGGTATGGCTACACCTTC	CASSSQEGAWYGYTF
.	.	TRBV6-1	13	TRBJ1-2	TGTGCCAGCCGGACATTTCCAAACTATGGCTACACCTTC	CASRTFPNYGYTF
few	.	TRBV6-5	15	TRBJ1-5	TGTGCCAGCAGCCCCGGGACAAATAGCAATCAGCCCCAGCATTTT	CASSPGTNSNQPQHF
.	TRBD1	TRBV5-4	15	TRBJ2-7	TGTGCCAGCAGCTCCTTGGGACAGGGTATGAACGAGCAGTACTTC	CASSSLGQGMNEQYF
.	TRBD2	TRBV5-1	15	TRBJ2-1	TGCGCCAGCAGCGAGGTAGCGGGGTATGTCAATGAGCAGTTCTTC	CASSEVAGYVNEQFF
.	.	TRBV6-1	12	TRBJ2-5	TGTGCCATTCAGATGCACCAAGAGACCCAGTACTTC	CAIQMHQETQYF
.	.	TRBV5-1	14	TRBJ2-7	TGCGCCAGCAGCTTGGATCCGGTCTCCTACGAGCAGTACTTC	CASSLDPVSYEQYF
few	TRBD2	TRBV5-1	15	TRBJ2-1	TGCGCCAGCAGCTTGCCACTAGCGGGAGGGTATGAGCAGTTCTTC	CASSLPLAGGYEQFF
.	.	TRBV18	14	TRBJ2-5	TGTGCCAGCTCACGAAGTAGCGGACAAGAGACCCAGTACTTC	CASSRSSGQETQYF
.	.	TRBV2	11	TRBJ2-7	TGTGCCAGCAGTGAAGTTGGGACACAGTACTTC	CASSEVGTQYF
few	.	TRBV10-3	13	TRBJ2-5	TGTGCCATCAGTGAGTTGGTGGAGGAGACCCAGTACTTC	CAISELVEETQYF
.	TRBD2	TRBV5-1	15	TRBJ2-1	TGCGCCAGCAGGGATATAGCGGGAGGGCCGGATGAGCAGTTCTTC	CASRDIAGGPDEQFF
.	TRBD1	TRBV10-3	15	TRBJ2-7	TGTGCCATCAGCCGGGACAGGGGCGAATCCTACGAGCAGTACTTC	CAISRDRGESYEQYF
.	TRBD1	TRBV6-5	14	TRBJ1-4	TGTGCCAGCAGTAACCGGGACAGGGACGAAAAACTGTTTTTT	CASSNRDRDEKLFF
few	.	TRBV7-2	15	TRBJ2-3	TGTGCCAGCAGCTTAGGTGGCAGGGGCACAGATACGCAGTATTTT	CASSLGGRGTDTQYF
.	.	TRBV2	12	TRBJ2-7	TGTGCCAGCGGGGGCAGTTCCTACGAGCAGTACTTC	CASGGSSYEQYF
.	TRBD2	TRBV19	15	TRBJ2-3	TGTGCCAGCAGGACTAGCGGGATGCGAACAGATACGCAGTATTTT	CASRTSGMRTDTQYF
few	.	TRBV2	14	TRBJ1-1	TGTGCCAGCACCTCCGGGACACCGAACACTGAAGCTTTCTTT	CASTSGTPNTEAFF
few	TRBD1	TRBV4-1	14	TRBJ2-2	TGCGCCAGCAGCCAACCAGGGGGCAGGGGGGAGCTGTTTTTT	CASSQPGGRGELFF
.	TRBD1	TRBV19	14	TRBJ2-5	TGTGCCAGTAGAACGGGACAGCCCCAAGAGACCCAGTACTTC	CASRTGQPQETQYF
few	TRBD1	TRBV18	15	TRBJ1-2	TGTGCCAGCTCACCACAGGGGACAGGGAGAGAGGGCTACACCTTC	CASSPQGTGREGYTF
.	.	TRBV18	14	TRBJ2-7	TGTGCCAGCTCACCGAGCGGAAGCTCCTACGAGCAGTACTTC	CASSPSGSSYEQYF
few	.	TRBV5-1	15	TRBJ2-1	TGCGCCAGCAGCCAGACTCCCGACTCGTACAATGAGCAGTTCTTC	CASSQTPDSYNEQFF
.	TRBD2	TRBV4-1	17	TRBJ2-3	TGCGCCAGCAGCCAAGTTTCCCTAGCGGGGGGGCTGGATACGCAGTATTTT	CASSQVSLAGGLDTQYF
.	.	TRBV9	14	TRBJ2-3	TGTGCCAGCAGCCCACGGACAAGCCCAGATACGCAGTATTTT	CASSPRTSPDTQYF
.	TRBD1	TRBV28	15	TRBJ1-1	TGTGCCAGCAGTTTAGGACAGGGGTGGGGCACTGAAGCTTTCTTT	CASSLGQGWGTEAFF
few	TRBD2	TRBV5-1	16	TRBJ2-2	TGCGCCAGCAGCTTGACTAGCGGGAGCTACGGCGGGGAGCTGTTTTTT	CASSLTSGSYGGELFF
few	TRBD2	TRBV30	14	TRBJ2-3	TGTGCCTGGGCCCGGGAGGGCCTTGGAGATACGCAGTATTTT	CAWAREGLGDTQYF